This is a list of T cell receptor beta chains from one sample in a study of T-cell reconstitution after alpha-beta-depleted transplantation in children. TCRdb used MiXCR to reprocess the PCR reads, holding one entry per CDR3 protein. The sample carries 400,000 to 450,000 distinct CDR3 sequences, over 40% recorded once. The input for sequencing was PBMCs, taken before TCRalphabeta/CD19-depleted stem cell transplant. Receptors were obtained from a girl aged 2 to 10 with aplastic anemia, due to receive a stem cell transplant. CDR3s include the opening cysteine and the closing phenylalanine or tryptophan. A D gene is named only where the DNA matches it firmly. Where a row states a size, it is once, few, many or the class of an expanded clone; other rows omit it.

>NA|15|NA|TRBV5-1|TRBJ1-5
TGCGCCAGCAGCTTGGGGGATACTGAAAGCCAGCCCCAGCATTTT
CASSLGDTESQPQHF
>NA|14|NA|TRBV5-1|TRBJ1-4
TGCGCCAGCAGCTTGGACGGAACTAATGAAAAACTGTTTTTT
CASSLDGTNEKLFF
>once|16|TRBD1|TRBV5-1|TRBJ2-5
TGCGCCAGCAGGTCCGTCTATCGACAGGGGAGAGAGACCCAGTACTTC
CASRSVYRQGRETQYF
>NA|12|NA|TRBV20-1|TRBJ1-5
TGCAGTGCACCCGACATCGCCGGGCCCCAGCATTTT
CSAPDIAGPQHF
>few|14|NA|TRBV5-1|TRBJ2-7
TGCGCCAGCAGCTTGGAGCCCAACAAGGACGAGCAGTACTTC
CASSLEPNKDEQYF
>NA|15|TRBD1|TRBV28|TRBJ2-3
TGTGCCAGCACGACCCCTGGACAGGGAGGAGATACGCAGTATTTT
CASTTPGQGGDTQYF
>NA|13|NA|TRBV10-1|TRBJ2-5
TGCGCCAGCAGTGAGGGTGCTGTGCGGACCCAGTACTTC
CASSEGAVRTQYF
>NA|16|TRBD2|TRBV7-9|TRBJ2-5
TGTGCCAGCAGCTTAAGTAGCGGGAGGGCCCGAGAGACCCAGTACTTC
CASSLSSGRARETQYF
>NA|14|TRBD1|TRBV13|TRBJ2-5
TGTGCCAGCAGCGTCCGGGACAGAGGAGAGACCCAGTACTTC
CASSVRDRGETQYF
>few|15|NA|TRBV28|TRBJ2-2
TGTGCCAGCAGGCCTACGACGGTGAACACCGGGGAGCTGTTTTTT
CASRPTTVNTGELFF
>many|15|TRBD1|TRBV12-3/TRBV12-4|TRBJ1-1
TGTGCCAGCAGGCGTAGGGACAGGGTGAACACTGAAGCTTTCTTT
CASRRRDRVNTEAFF
>many|13|NA|TRBV5-1|TRBJ1-1
TGCGCCAGCAGCTTGTGGGTAGGCACTGAAGCTTTCTTT
CASSLWVGTEAFF
>NA|16|NA|TRBV6-1|TRBJ2-7
TGTGCCAGCAGCAAGGGACCCGGGACGGCGGCCTACGAGCAGTACTTC
CASSKGPGTAAYEQYF
>many|18|NA|TRBV6-2/TRBV6-3|TRBJ1-1
TGTGCCAGCAGTTACACACGACAGCGGGCCTATCAGAACACTGAAGCTTTCTTT
CASSYTRQRAYQNTEAFF
>few|13|NA|TRBV20-1|TRBJ2-3
TGCAGTGCTACGAATTGGGATTCAGATACGCAGTATTTT
CSATNWDSDTQYF
>NA|17|NA|TRBV28|TRBJ2-7
TGTGCCAGCAGTCCTACCCCGGGGGCAGGGGCCAACCACGAGCAGTACTTC
CASSPTPGAGANHEQYF
>NA|14|NA|TRBV5-1|TRBJ2-1
TGCGCCAGCAGCTTGGCAGGTAACTACAATGAGCAGTTCTTC
CASSLAGNYNEQFF
>many|16|TRBD1|TRBV12-3/TRBV12-4|TRBJ2-7
TGTGCCAGCAGTTTAATCAGACAGGGCCCGGGGTACGAGCAGTACTTC
CASSLIRQGPGYEQYF
>few|15|NA|TRBV12-3/TRBV12-4|TRBJ1-2
TGTGCCAGCAGTTTTGACACAGAATGGAGCTATCGCTACACCTTC
CASSFDTEWSYRYTF
>few|15|NA|TRBV20-1|TRBJ2-7
TGCAGTGCTAGAGATCCCGCAGGGGGGAAATACGAGCAGTACTTC
CSARDPAGGKYEQYF
>many|19|TRBD1|TRBV12-3/TRBV12-4|TRBJ1-6
TGTGCCAGCAGTTTAATTCCCCTTCGGACAGGAGAGAATAATTCACCCCTCCACTTT
CASSLIPLRTGENNSPLHF
>NA|15|NA|TRBV12-3/TRBV12-4|TRBJ2-5
TGTGCCAGCAGTTTAGCGCGACAGAGCCAAGAGACCCAGTACTTC
CASSLARQSQETQYF
>NA|16|NA|TRBV18|TRBJ2-3
TGTGCCAGCTCACCGTTTCGAGGACAGAGCACAGATACGCAGTATTTT
CASSPFRGQSTDTQYF
>once|15|NA|TRBV6-5|TRBJ1-2
TGTGCCAGCAGTTATGGGGAGTCGGGCCTGGTTGGCTACACCTTC
CASSYGESGLVGYTF
>NA|16|TRBD1|TRBV12-3/TRBV12-4|TRBJ1-3
TGTGCCAGCAGCGAAACAGGGGGAAAGGCTGGAAACACCATATATTTT
CASSETGGKAGNTIYF
>NA|16|NA|TRBV6-5|TRBJ1-2
TGTGCCAGCAGTTTAGATCCTCTACAGCCTAACTATGGCTACACCTTC
CASSLDPLQPNYGYTF
>many|14|NA|TRBV6-5|TRBJ2-7
TGTGCCAGCAGTTTTCCGGGCAGGGAGTACGAGCAGTACTTC
CASSFPGREYEQYF
>NA|16|TRBD2|TRBV28|TRBJ2-2
TGTGCCAGCAGTTCCCGGCGGGAGGTAAACACCGGGGAGCTGTTTTTT
CASSSRREVNTGELFF
>NA|12|NA|TRBV20-1|TRBJ1-1
TGCAGTGTGTACCGAACGAACACTGAAGCTTTCTTT
CSVYRTNTEAFF
>few|15|TRBD1|TRBV6-1|TRBJ1-1
TGTGCCAGCAGAATTGGGACAGGAATGAACACTGAAGCTTTCTTT
CASRIGTGMNTEAFF
>NA|13|TRBD2|TRBV20-1|TRBJ2-1
TGCAGTCCCACTAGCGGCAACTACAATGAGCAGTTCTTC
CSPTSGNYNEQFF
>NA|13|TRBD1|TRBV20-1|TRBJ2-7
TGCAGTGCTTCACGGGACAGATCCTACGAGCAGTACTTC
CSASRDRSYEQYF
>many|15|TRBD1|TRBV7-6|TRBJ1-1
TGTGCCAGCAGACTAACGACAGGGGGGAACACTGAAGCTTTCTTT
CASRLTTGGNTEAFF
>many|14|NA|TRBV12-3/TRBV12-4|TRBJ1-1
TGTGCCAGCACCAGCGTCGGGATGAACACTGAAGCTTTCTTT
CASTSVGMNTEAFF
>few|14|TRBD2|TRBV28|TRBJ2-2
TGTGCCAGCAACGTAGCGGGGAACACCGGGGAGCTGTTTTTT
CASNVAGNTGELFF
>NA|13|NA|TRBV5-1|TRBJ1-2
TGCGCCAGCTCCCCGACAGTCTCCTATGGCTACACCTTC
CASSPTVSYGYTF
>many|18|NA|TRBV11-3|TRBJ2-6
TGTGCCAGCAGCCTAATTAGACAGGTCCTCTCTGGGGCCAACGTCCTGACTTTC
CASSLIRQVLSGANVLTF
>NA|9|NA|TRBV9|TRBJ2-1
TGTGCCTGGACTCCCGGTGCGCTCTTC
CAWTPGALF
>NA|12|NA|TRBV15|TRBJ1-5
TGTGCCACCAGCTTTTTTAATCAGCCCCAGCATTTT
CATSFFNQPQHF
>NA|15|TRBD2|TRBV20-1|TRBJ2-7
TGCAGTGCTCCACGTAGCGGGAGGCGGGGATACGAGCAGTACTTC
CSAPRSGRRGYEQYF
>NA|15|NA|TRBV10-3|TRBJ1-5
TGTGCCACGGGGCCGGGGAGGGATTCAGATCAGCCCCAGCATTTT
CATGPGRDSDQPQHF
>many|16|NA|TRBV5-1|TRBJ1-3
TGCGCCAGCAGCTCCGGACTCCCCAGCTCTGGAAACACCATATATTTT
CASSSGLPSSGNTIYF
>NA|12|NA|TRBV28|TRBJ1-5
TGTGCCAGCAGTTCCGACAGGAGAAGGTTGCATTTT
CASSSDRRRLHF
>NA|15|TRBD2|TRBV7-9|TRBJ2-2
TGTGCCAGCAGCCCCGGACGGCGGGGGACCGGGGAGCTGTTTTTT
CASSPGRRGTGELFF
>NA|12|NA|TRBV20-1|TRBJ1-1
TGCAGTGCTAGCCGGGCAAACGAAAAAGCTTTCTTT
CSASRANEKAFF